The present T cell receptor beta chain was sequenced within a study of CD8 T cells in Susac syndrome. Roughly 0.45 to 1 ug RNA was reverse transcribed with random hexamers. The authors amplified TCR beta CDR3 across 54 Vbeta and 13 Jbeta using immunoSEQ multiplex PCR. TCRdb recomputed calls from the immunoSEQ multiplex PCR reads with MiXCR, one row per CDR3 protein. The data show approximately 170,000 distinct CDR3 sequences, approximately 90% seen once. In germline, CDR1 is SNHLY, CDR2 FYNNEI. Trimming cost V 10 bases and J 5 bases, with 17 bases left between them. The CDR3 is made up of 13 amino acids. While CD8+ and CD4+ T cells were isolated negatively, TEMRA cells were enriched by FACS.

The V and J genes are TRBV2 and TRBJ1-1, with D tentatively TRBD1 (6 bases). The origin of this receptor is a human donor in good health. Sequencing input: CD4+ T cells from PBMCs. Here the CDR3 DNA reads TGTGCCATCCGTAGAGGGGGAGGAACTGAAGCTTTCTTT. Amino acids: CAIRRGGGTEAFF.